A selection of T cell receptor beta chains follows, all from one sample in a study of beta chain features in type 1 diabetes. Here immunoSEQ multiplex PCR was the method, and the copy in TCRdb shows in-frame clones only, minus some. The table includes roughly 140,000 clones, around 8% detected once. The sequencing input was central memory CD4+ T cells from blood. The source of these receptors is a man between 18 and 35 years old in good health. CDR3s include the opening cysteine and the closing phenylalanine or tryptophan. A D gene is named only where the DNA matches it firmly. Only some rows state a clone size, as once, few, many or a class for expanded clones.

abundance	d_gene	len	v_gene	j_gene	CDR3aa	CDR3nt
NA	TRBD1	16	TRBV9	TRBJ1-2	CASREQQGRPNYGYTF	TGTGCCAGCAGAGAGCAACAGGGGAGGCCTAACTATGGCTACACCTTC
NA	TRBD1	14	TRBV5-1	TRBJ1-4	CASGTGTGNEKLFF	TGCGCCAGCGGAACCGGGACAGGGAATGAAAAACTGTTTTTT
NA	NA	13	TRBV5-4	TRBJ1-5	CASSLGDGGSQHF	TGTGCCAGCAGCTTGGGGGATGGAGGGTCCCAGCATTTT
many	NA	14	TRBV5-1	TRBJ1-2	CASSLELKNYGYTF	TGCGCCAGCAGCTTGGAGCTGAAAAACTATGGCTACACCTTC
NA	TRBD1	13	TRBV30	TRBJ2-7	CAWRNKQGYEQYF	TGTGCCTGGAGGAACAAACAGGGGTACGAGCAGTACTTC
NA	NA	15	TRBV11-1	TRBJ2-7	CASSLAAGTSYEQYF	TGTGCCAGCAGCTTAGCTGCCGGGACATCGTACGAGCAGTACTTC
few	TRBD1	13	TRBV27	TRBJ1-2	CASSSTGGVGYTF	TGTGCCAGCAGTTCAACAGGGGGCGTAGGCTACACCTTC
few	TRBD2	15	TRBV7-6	TRBJ2-3	CASTPGLVRSDTQYF	TGTGCCAGCACCCCGGGACTAGTGAGGTCAGATACGCAGTATTTT
NA	TRBD1	13	TRBV5-6	TRBJ2-7	CASSLDRAYEQYF	TGTGCCAGCAGCTTAGACAGGGCATACGAGCAGTACTTC
NA	TRBD1	14	TRBV7-9	TRBJ1-2	CASSLARQGAGYTF	TGTGCCAGCAGCTTAGCGCGGCAGGGGGCTGGCTACACCTTC
few	NA	16	TRBV21-1	TRBJ1-5	CASTKTDREWHQPQHF	TGTGCCAGCACCAAAACCGACAGGGAGTGGCATCAGCCCCAGCATTTT
NA	NA	16	TRBV18	TRBJ2-6	CASSPSGVAGANVLTF	TGTGCCAGCTCCCCGTCGGGGGTAGCGGGGGCCAACGTCCTGACTTTC
few	TRBD1	15	TRBV14	TRBJ2-2	CASSPGTGNTGELFF	TGTGCCAGCAGCCCCGGGACAGGGAACACCGGGGAGCTGTTTTTT
few	NA	12	TRBV28	TRBJ1-2	CASSVVTYGYTF	TGTGCCAGCAGTGTGGTGACTTATGGCTACACCTTC
NA	TRBD2	14	TRBV5-6	TRBJ2-7	CASSSSGSSYEQYF	TGTGCCAGCAGCTCTAGCGGAAGCTCCTACGAGCAGTACTTC
few	NA	14	TRBV7-9	TRBJ1-1	CASSPPEETEKAFF	TGTGCCAGCAGCCCTCCCGAAGAGACGGAGAAAGCTTTCTTT
few	NA	14	TRBV11-2	TRBJ2-7	CASSLVRRAYEQYF	TGTGCCAGCAGCTTAGTTCGCCGAGCCTACGAGCAGTACTTC
few	NA	16	TRBV9	TRBJ1-1	CASSVSPLSSNTEAFF	TGTGCCAGCAGCGTTAGCCCACTATCATCGAACACTGAAGCTTTCTTT
few	TRBD1	13	TRBV7-9	TRBJ1-1	CASSLGGGSEAFF	TGTGCCAGCAGCTTAGGAGGGGGCTCTGAAGCTTTCTTT
few	TRBD2	15	TRBV13	TRBJ2-7	CASSSTSGNRYEQYF	TGTGCCAGCAGCTCTACTAGCGGGAACCGCTACGAGCAGTACTTC
few	NA	14	TRBV4-3	TRBJ2-7	CASSQDVGGYEQYF	TGCGCCAGCAGCCAAGATGTAGGGGGATACGAGCAGTACTTC
NA	NA	14	TRBV7-2	TRBJ2-7	CASSLQGARSEQYF	TGTGCCAGCAGCTTACAAGGGGCGAGGTCCGAGCAGTACTTC
NA	TRBD1	14	TRBV19	TRBJ2-2	CASSVDRATGELFF	TGTGCCAGTAGTGTGGACAGGGCCACCGGGGAGCTGTTTTTT
many	NA	11	TRBV20-1	TRBJ1-1	CSARAGVRTLF	TGCAGTGCTAGAGCAGGGGTTCGGACGCTCTTT
few	NA	14	TRBV9	TRBJ2-7	CASSASPGLYEQYF	TGTGCCAGCAGCGCCTCGCCAGGCTTGTACGAGCAGTACTTC
NA	TRBD1	17	TRBV19	TRBJ2-6	CASSAGQGASGANVLTF	TGTGCCAGTAGTGCCGGACAGGGGGCTTCTGGGGCCAACGTCCTGACTTTC
NA	NA	14	TRBV7-2	TRBJ1-5	CASSMRDARQPQHF	TGTGCCAGCAGCATGCGGGACGCTCGTCAGCCCCAGCATTTT
few	TRBD1	14	TRBV9	TRBJ1-4	CASSAGQGDEKLFF	TGTGCCAGCAGCGCGGGACAGGGAGATGAAAAACTGTTTTTT
few	NA	15	TRBV4-1	TRBJ2-3	CASSQEAAVTDTQYF	TGCGCCAGCAGCCAAGAGGCGGCGGTCACAGATACGCAGTATTTT
NA	NA	12	TRBV28	TRBJ2-7	CASSIMRYEQYF	TGTGCCAGCAGCATCATGCGGTACGAGCAGTACTTC
many	NA	13	TRBV7-3	TRBJ1-2	CASSFGGDYGYTF	TGTGCCAGCAGCTTTGGAGGAGACTATGGCTACACCTTC
few	TRBD2	15	TRBV25-1	TRBJ2-5	CASSERLAGEETQYF	TGTGCCAGCAGTGAGAGACTAGCGGGGGAAGAGACCCAGTACTTC